The T cell receptor (beta chain) under discussion was sequenced for a study of T cells in Graves' hyperthyroidism and ophthalmopathy. Amplification targeted TCR beta CDR3 regions from RNA transcripts. An initial round of RT-PCR targeting the TCR CDR3 relied on the HTBI primer set. MiXCR, run by TCRdb on the multiplex PCR reads, gives a single entry per CDR3 protein. The sample lists roughly 420,000 distinct CDR3 sequences, 15% to 17% seen once, with roughly 7.7% in the top ten. Germline-derived CDR1 and CDR2 are SGHAT and FQNNGV. V was trimmed by 0 bases and J by 2 bases, leaving 9 bases between them. This CDR3 region has 15 residues. Many counts were recorded for this clonotype.

The TCR comes from a woman under 30 with Graves' hyperthyroidism. Sequencing was carried out using blood. The chain carries TRBV11-2 and TRBJ2-3; tentatively, D is TRBD2 (6 bases). CDR3 residues: CASSLDAGITDTQYF. DNA of the CDR3: TGTGCCAGCAGCTTAGATGCGGGAATCACAGATACGCAGTATTTT.